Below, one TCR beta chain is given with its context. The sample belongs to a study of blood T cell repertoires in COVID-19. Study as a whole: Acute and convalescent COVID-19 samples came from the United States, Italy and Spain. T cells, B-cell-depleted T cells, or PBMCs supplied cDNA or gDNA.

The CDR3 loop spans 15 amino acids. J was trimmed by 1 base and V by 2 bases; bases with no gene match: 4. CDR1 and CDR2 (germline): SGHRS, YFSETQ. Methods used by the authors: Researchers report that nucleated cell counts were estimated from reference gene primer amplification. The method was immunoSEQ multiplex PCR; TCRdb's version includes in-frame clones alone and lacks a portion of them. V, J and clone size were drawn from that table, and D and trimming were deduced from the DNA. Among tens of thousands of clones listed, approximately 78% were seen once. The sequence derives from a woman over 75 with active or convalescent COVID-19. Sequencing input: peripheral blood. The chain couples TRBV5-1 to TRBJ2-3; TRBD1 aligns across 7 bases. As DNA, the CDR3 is TGCGCCAGCAGCTTCATAGGACAGGGCACAGATACGCAGTATTTT. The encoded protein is CASSFIGQGTDTQYF.